The TCR beta chain described here comes from a study of CD8 T cells in ankylosing spondylitis. TCRdb reprocessed the 5' RACE reads via MiXCR and lists one record per CDR3 protein. Among approximately 150,000 distinct CDR3 sequences listed, under 45% were seen once. CDR1 and CDR2 (germline): LGHNA, YSLEER. The V end lost 2 bases, the J end lost 6 bases, and 8 bases lay between the germline ends. This CDR3 is built from 13 residues. This TCR derives from a male donor with ankylosing spondylitis. Sample: synovial fluid, either unsorted or a sorted T cell fraction (not recorded which). This rearrangement joins TRBV4-3 to TRBJ2-1; D ambiguous. The CDR3 region is CASSQYIGNEQFF. CDR3 bases: TGCGCCAGCAGCCAATACATTGGCAATGAGCAGTTCTTC.